Each of the 26 T cell receptor beta chains below was sequenced from the same sample in a study of Ad26.COV2.S vaccination and SARS-CoV-2 variants. Sequencing was performed with immunoSEQ multiplex PCR; in TCRdb, only in-frame clones are kept and a portion is missing. This table holds about 350,000 clones, about 90% found once. The specimen was peripheral blood, collected after recovery from COVID-19. The source is a human donor who had recovered from COVID-19.

The chain recombines TRBV11-2 with TRBJ2-7; TRBD1 matches 11 bases. The CDR3 is 15 residues long. In germline, CDR1 is SGHAT, CDR2 FQNNGV. J gave up 4 bases and V 3 bases, and 5 bases lay outside the gene matches. This chain's CDR3 is CASSFPGQGVYEQYF. The CDR3 region has the DNA TGTGCCAGCAGCTTCCCGGGACAGGGGGTTTACGAGCAGTACTTC. Filled out from reference TRBV11-2 and TRBJ2-7, the complete variable domain reads EAGVAQSPRYKIIEKRQSVAFWCNPISGHATLYWYQQILGQGPKLLIQFQNNGVVDDSQLPKDRFSAERLKGVDSTLKIQPAKLEDSAVYLCASSFPGQGVYEQYFGPGTRLTVT.

The chain has TRBV5-1 and TRBJ1-2; 7 nucleotides agree with TRBD1. The length of the CDR3 is 14 residues. Germline V CDR1 and CDR2: SGHRS, YFSETQ. V gave up 2 bases and J gave up 6 bases; unmatched junction bases: 7. The CDR3 sequence: CASSLDTGVNGYTF. In DNA form, the CDR3 reads TGCGCCAGCAGCTTAGATACAGGGGTTAATGGCTACACCTTC.

This rearrangement joins TRBV29-1 to TRBJ2-7; tentatively, D is TRBD2 (6 bases). The V end lost 2 bases, the J end lost 6 bases, and 11 bases lay between the germline ends. The CDR3 has 12 amino acids. Looked up from germline, CDR1 is SQVTM and CDR2 is ANQGSEA. The CDR3 sequence: CSVERLGGEQYF. CDR3 coding DNA: TGCAGCGTTGAAAGGTTGGGGGGCGAGCAGTACTTC.

The V gene is TRBV7-7, the J gene TRBJ2-5, with a weak D call TRBD1 (6 bases). CDR1 and CDR2 from the germline V gene are SSHAT and FNYEAQ (reference sequence). The CDR3 length is 13 residues. The V and J ends lost 5 bases and 5 bases respectively, with 12 bases between them. The CDR3 nucleotides read TGTGCCAGCAGCACCCCCCAGGGGGAGACCCAGTACTTC. This encodes CASSTPQGETQYF.

This chain uses TRBV6-5 with TRBJ1-2; D perhaps matches TRBD1 (6 bases). Trimming pared 0 bases from V and 6 bases from J, leaving 14 bases between. The CDR3 runs to 15 residues. Germline assignment: CDR1 MNHEY and CDR2 SVGAGI. CDR3: CASSYSGPGQDGYTF. CDR3 nucleotides: TGTGCCAGCAGTTACTCGGGGCCGGGACAAGATGGCTACACCTTC.

V usage is TRBV7-2 and J usage is TRBJ1-2; D possibly corresponds to TRBD1 (6 bases). The CDR3 length is 12 residues. With 8 bases removed from V and 6 bases from J, the gap between germline ends came to 13 bases. Germline V lookup: CDR1 SGHTA, CDR2 FQGNSA. The CDR3 DNA is TGTGCCAGCCCGGGGGGCGCTGATGGCTACACCTTC. Translated, it gives CASPGGADGYTF.

The gene calls are TRBV5-6 and TRBJ1-2; D might be TRBD1 (5 bases). V was trimmed by 4 bases and J by 2 bases, leaving 15 bases between them. The CDR3 is made up of 15 amino acids. Germline loops: CDR1 SGHDT, CDR2 YYEEEE. CDR3 in amino acids: CASSRGGALNYGYTF. CDR3 sequence (DNA): TGTGCCAGCAGCCGTGGAGGGGCACTAAACTATGGCTACACCTTC. Full variable domain (rest looked up from reference TRBV5-6 and TRBJ1-2): DAGVTQSPTHLIKTRGQQVTLRCSPKSGHDTVSWYQQALGQGPQFIFQYYEEEERQRGNFPDRFSGHQFPNYSSELNVNALLLGDSALYLCASSRGGALNYGYTFGSGTRLTVV.

V gene TRBV20-1 combines with J gene TRBJ1-2; D gene uncertain. Trimming left V 7 bases short and J 1 base short, with 4 bases between. CDR1 and CDR2 from the germline V gene are DFQATT and SNEGSKA (reference sequence). This CDR3 contains 10 residues. CDR3 DNA: TGCAGTGTCGTTAACTATGGCTACACCTTC. Translating gives CSVVNYGYTF.

The CDR3 DNA reads as TGTGCCAGCAGCTTAGAGGCACCTCGTGAAGCTTTCTTT. It translates to CASSLEAPREAFF. The chain links TRBV7-2 to TRBJ1-1; D uncertain. This CDR3 contains 13 residues. The germline V gene encodes CDR1 SGHTA and CDR2 FQGNSA. V shed 1 base and J shed 7 bases, with 10 bases lying between them.

This clone is a singleton in its sample. The chain recombines TRBV7-6 with TRBJ2-2; D call uncertain. The V gene lost 1 base and the J gene lost 6 bases, with 9 bases spanning the gap. The germline V gene has CDR1 SGHVS and CDR2 FNYEAQ. CDR3 length: 14 amino acids. The CDR3 sequence: CASSLGSRAGELFF. In nucleotides, the CDR3 is TGTGCCAGCAGCTTAGGTTCACGCGCCGGGGAGCTGTTTTTT.

The chain recombines TRBV6-5 with TRBJ1-2; D is perhaps TRBD1 (5 bases). Germline loops: CDR1 MNHEY, CDR2 SVGAGI. The V and J ends lost 0 bases and 3 bases respectively, with 11 bases between them. This CDR3 spans 15 amino acids. The CDR3 here is CASSYSGAGDYGYTF. The CDR3 coding sequence is TGTGCCAGCAGTTACTCAGGGGCAGGCGACTATGGCTACACCTTC.

This sequence joins TRBV5-1 and TRBJ1-2; possible D gene TRBD1, 5 bases. The CDR3 is 13 residues long. In germline, CDR1 is SGHRS, CDR2 YFSETQ. The ends were cut back, 1 base at V and 7 bases at J, with 11 bases in the middle. As DNA, the CDR3 is TGCGCCAGCAGCTTGTGGGGGGAGAGTGGCTACACCTTC. Protein product: CASSLWGESGYTF.

The V call is TRBV13, the J call TRBJ1-2, with a tentative D call TRBD1 (5 bases). The germline V gene encodes CDR1 PRHDT and CDR2 FYEKMQ (reference sequence). V was pared by 0 bases and J by 4 bases, with 9 bases between. CDR3 length equals 14 residues. In DNA form, the CDR3 reads TGTGCCAGCAGCTTAGGCCGGGACGGCTATGGCTACACCTTC. This sequence encodes CASSLGRDGYGYTF.

V and J are TRBV6-5 and TRBJ2-5, with D maybe TRBD2 (6 bases). There are 14 residues in the CDR3. Germline V gives CDR1 MNHEY, CDR2 SVGAGI. The ends were cut back, 7 bases at V and 4 bases at J, with 16 bases in the middle. The CDR3 reads CASTGLVSGETQYF. Written as DNA, the CDR3 is TGTGCCAGCACGGGACTCGTTAGTGGAGAGACCCAGTACTTC.

V usage is TRBV5-5 and J usage is TRBJ1-6, with D uncertain. Germline V CDR1 and CDR2: SGHKS, YYEKEE (reference sequence). The CDR3 loop spans 13 amino acids. Trimming cost V 0 bases and J 7 bases, with 5 bases left between them. CDR3 coding DNA: TGTGCCAGCAGCTTGGTGAGGAATTCACCCCTCCACTTT. Encoded protein: CASSLVRNSPLHF.

A few counts support this clone. This CDR3 reads CASSPPSRSYEQYF. CDR3 nucleotides: TGTGCCAGCTCACCACCAAGCAGAAGCTACGAGCAGTACTTC. The chain is built from TRBV18 and TRBJ2-7, with D hard to call. Germline V gives CDR1 KGHSH, CDR2 LQKENI. The CDR3 totals 14 residues. Trimming removed 0 bases from V and 3 bases from J, with 9 bases in between.

The chain recombines TRBV12-5 with TRBJ1-2, with 10 bases aligning to TRBD1. CDR1 and CDR2 from the germline V gene are LGHNT and FRNRAP. The CDR3 contains 14 residues. With 1 base clipped from V and 5 bases from J, the junction kept 1 base outside the gene matches. The CDR3 loop is CASGLGTGGYGYTF. CDR3 nucleotides: TGTGCTAGTGGTTTGGGGACAGGGGGGTATGGCTACACCTTC.

V is TRBV12-5 and J is TRBJ2-7, with unresolved D. The length of the CDR3 is 15 residues. Trimming removed 2 bases at V and 0 bases at J, with 11 bases between. CDR1 is LGHNT and CDR2 is FRNRAP in the germline V gene. CDR3 region: CASGLYRKNSYEQYF. CDR3 nucleotide sequence: TGTGCTAGTGGTTTGTACAGAAAAAACTCCTACGAGCAGTACTTC.

This chain links TRBV7-8 with TRBJ1-5; no clear D gene. The CDR3 spans 14 residues. Germline CDR1 reads SGHVS; CDR2 reads FQNEAQ. Trimming removed 1 base at V and 0 bases at J, with 4 bases between. The CDR3 nucleotides read TGTGCCAGCAGCTTAGTGAGTAGCAATCAGCCCCAGCATTTT. It is translated as CASSLVSSNQPQHF.

The chain carries TRBV6-5 and TRBJ1-2, with D perhaps TRBD1 (6 bases). V lost 0 bases to trimming and J lost 4 bases, with 12 bases between them. Per the germline V gene, CDR1 is MNHEY and CDR2 is SVGAGI. The CDR3 has 15 residues. The DNA of the CDR3 is TGTGCCAGCAGTTACTCGTCCGGGGGCGCCTATGGCTACACCTTC. Translation: CASSYSSGGAYGYTF.

In this sample, this clone turned up once. The chain carries TRBV12-5 and TRBJ2-7, with a possible D match to TRBD1 (6 bases). There are 14 residues in the CDR3. CDR1 and CDR2 (germline): LGHNT, FRNRAP. Trimming removed 3 bases at V and 1 base at J, with 10 bases between. The CDR3 spells CASGFQGISYEQYF. CDR3 coding DNA: TGTGCTAGTGGTTTTCAGGGGATATCCTACGAGCAGTACTTC.

This clone was detected once. This chain uses TRBV5-4 with TRBJ1-4; the D is unclear. Germline V CDR1 and CDR2: SGHNT, YYREEE (reference sequence). This CDR3 has 17 amino acids. V was trimmed by 0 bases and J by 0 bases, leaving 12 bases between them. For the CDR3, the DNA is TGTGCCAGCAGCTTGGCCAGCGGGGTCCCAACTAATGAAAAACTGTTTTTT. It specifies CASSLASGVPTNEKLFF.

The gene calls are TRBV6-6 and TRBJ1-1; TRBD1 matches at 7 bases. There are 14 residues in the CDR3. Per the germline V gene, CDR1 is MNHNY and CDR2 is SVGAGI (reference sequence). V lost 6 bases to trimming and J lost 3 bases; unmatched junction nucleotides: 7. The CDR3 DNA reads TGTGCCAGCAGAAATCGACAGGGTGACACTGAAGCTTTCTTT. It encodes CASRNRQGDTEAFF.

The table lists this clone with a count of one. The gene calls are TRBV6-2 or TRBV6-3 and TRBJ2-1; tentatively, D is TRBD2 (5 bases). This CDR3 is 12 amino acids long. Germline CDR1 and CDR2: MNHEY and SVGEGT. Trimming pared 4 bases from V and 5 bases from J, leaving 6 bases between. The CDR3 region has the DNA TGTGCCAGCAGTTGGGAGAACAATGAGCAGTTCTTC. This sequence encodes CASSWENNEQFF.

The chain couples TRBV5-6 to TRBJ2-7, with D hard to call. Trimming left V 4 bases short and J 3 bases short, with 14 bases between. The CDR3 contains 14 residues. Germline V gene sequence: CDR1 SGHDT, CDR2 YYEEEE. The DNA for the CDR3 is TGTGCCAGCAGCCCAATTGCTAACTACTACGAGCAGTACTTC. The encoded protein is CASSPIANYYEQYF.

V gene TRBV7-3 combines with J gene TRBJ2-7; 7 positions agree with TRBD1. CDR1 is SGHTA, CDR2 FQGTGA, per germline. CDR3 length equals 14 residues. J gave up 0 bases and V 5 bases, and 4 bases lay outside the gene matches. CDR3 nucleotide sequence: TGTGCCAGCAGCCGACAGGGCGGCTCCTACGAGCAGTACTTC. It specifies CASSRQGGSYEQYF.